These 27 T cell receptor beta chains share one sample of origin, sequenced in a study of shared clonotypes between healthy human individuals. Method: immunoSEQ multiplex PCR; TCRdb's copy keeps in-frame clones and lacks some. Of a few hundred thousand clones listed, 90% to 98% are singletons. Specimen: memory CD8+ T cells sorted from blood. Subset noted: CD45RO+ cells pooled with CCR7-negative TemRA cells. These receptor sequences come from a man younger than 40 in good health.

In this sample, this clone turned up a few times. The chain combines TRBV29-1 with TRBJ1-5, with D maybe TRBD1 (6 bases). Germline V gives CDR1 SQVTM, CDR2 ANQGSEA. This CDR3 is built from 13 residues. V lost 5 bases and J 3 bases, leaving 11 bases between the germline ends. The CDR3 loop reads CSVRDRNNQPQHF. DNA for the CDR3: TGCAGCGTTAGAGACAGGAACAATCAGCCCCAGCATTTT.

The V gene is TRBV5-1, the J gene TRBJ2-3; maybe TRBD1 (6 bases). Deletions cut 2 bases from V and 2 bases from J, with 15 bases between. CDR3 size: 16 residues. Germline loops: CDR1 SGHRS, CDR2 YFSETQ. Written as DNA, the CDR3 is TGCGCCAGCAGCTTAGGGACATTTGAACCCACAGATACGCAGTATTTT. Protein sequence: CASSLGTFEPTDTQYF.

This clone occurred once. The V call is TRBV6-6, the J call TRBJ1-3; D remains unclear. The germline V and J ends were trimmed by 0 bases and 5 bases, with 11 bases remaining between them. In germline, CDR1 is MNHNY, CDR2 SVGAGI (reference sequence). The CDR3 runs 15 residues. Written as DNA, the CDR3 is TGTGCCAGCAGTTACTCGGAACAGAGAAGAAACACCATATATTTT. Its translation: CASSYSEQRRNTIYF.

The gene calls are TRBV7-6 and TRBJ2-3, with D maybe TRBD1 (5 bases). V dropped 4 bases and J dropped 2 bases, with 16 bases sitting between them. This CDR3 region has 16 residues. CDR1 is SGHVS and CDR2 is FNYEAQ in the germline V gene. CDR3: CASSSPQGNHTDTQYF. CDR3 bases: TGTGCCAGCAGCTCCCCGCAGGGAAATCACACAGATACGCAGTATTTT.

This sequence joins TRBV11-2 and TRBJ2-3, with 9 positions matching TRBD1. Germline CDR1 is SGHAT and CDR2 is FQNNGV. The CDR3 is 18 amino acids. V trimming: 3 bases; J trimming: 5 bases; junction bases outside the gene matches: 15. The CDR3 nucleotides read TGTGCCAGCAGCTTCAATGGTTCACCGGGACAGGGTGGAGATACGCAGTATTTT. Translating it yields CASSFNGSPGQGGDTQYF.

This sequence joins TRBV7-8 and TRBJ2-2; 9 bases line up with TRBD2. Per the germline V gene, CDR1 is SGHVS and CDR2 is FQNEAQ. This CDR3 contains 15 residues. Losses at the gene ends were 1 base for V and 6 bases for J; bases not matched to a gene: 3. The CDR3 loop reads CASSLVWTSAGELFF. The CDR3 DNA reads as TGTGCCAGCAGCTTAGTATGGACTAGCGCCGGGGAGCTGTTTTTT.

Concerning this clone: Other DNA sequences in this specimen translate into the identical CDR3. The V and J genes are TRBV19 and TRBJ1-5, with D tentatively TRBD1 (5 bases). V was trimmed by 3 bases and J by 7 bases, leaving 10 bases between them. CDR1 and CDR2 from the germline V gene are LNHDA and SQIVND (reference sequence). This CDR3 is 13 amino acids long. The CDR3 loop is CASSIGTAQPQHF. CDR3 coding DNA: TGTGCCAGTAGTATCGGGACTGCACAGCCCCAGCATTTT.

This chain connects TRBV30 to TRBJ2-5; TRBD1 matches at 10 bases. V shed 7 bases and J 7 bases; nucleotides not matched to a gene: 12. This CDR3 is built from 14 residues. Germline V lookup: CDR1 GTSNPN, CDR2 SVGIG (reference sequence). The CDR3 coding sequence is TGTGCCTTCCATCATACCGACAGGGGGCGGACCCAGTACTTC. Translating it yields CAFHHTDRGRTQYF.

The CDR3 DNA follows: TGTGCCAGCAGTTACTCGGACGGACAGGGCCACGAGCAGTACTTC. The encoded protein is CASSYSDGQGHEQYF. The J gene is TRBJ2-7, the V gene TRBV6-5; 8 nucleotides match TRBD1. The trim removed 0 bases at V and 5 bases at J, leaving 6 bases unmatched. The CDR3 sequence is 15 residues long. Germline lookup yields CDR1 MNHEY and CDR2 SVGAGI.

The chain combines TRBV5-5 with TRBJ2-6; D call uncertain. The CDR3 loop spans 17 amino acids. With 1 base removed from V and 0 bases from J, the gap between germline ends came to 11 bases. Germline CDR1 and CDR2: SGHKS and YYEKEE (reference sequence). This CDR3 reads CASSLLGWSSGANVLTF. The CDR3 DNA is TGTGCCAGCAGCTTGCTGGGTTGGTCCTCTGGGGCCAACGTCCTGACTTTC.

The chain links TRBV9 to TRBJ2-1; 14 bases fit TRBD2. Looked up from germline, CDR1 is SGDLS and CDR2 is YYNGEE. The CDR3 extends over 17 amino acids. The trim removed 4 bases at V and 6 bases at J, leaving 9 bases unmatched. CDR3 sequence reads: CASSRDRGLAGVNEQFF. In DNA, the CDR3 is TGTGCCAGCAGCCGGGACAGGGGACTAGCGGGAGTCAATGAGCAGTTCTTC.

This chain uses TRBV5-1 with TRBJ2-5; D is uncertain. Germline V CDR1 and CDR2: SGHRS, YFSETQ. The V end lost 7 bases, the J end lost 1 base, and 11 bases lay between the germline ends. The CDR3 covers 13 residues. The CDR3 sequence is CASPRALQETQYF. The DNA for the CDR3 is TGCGCCAGCCCCCGGGCACTCCAAGAGACCCAGTACTTC.

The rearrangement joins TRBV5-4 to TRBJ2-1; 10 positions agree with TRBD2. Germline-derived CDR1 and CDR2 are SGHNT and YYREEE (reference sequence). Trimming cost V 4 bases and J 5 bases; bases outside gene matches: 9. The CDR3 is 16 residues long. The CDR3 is CASSPLAGVRHNEQFF. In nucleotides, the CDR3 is TGTGCCAGCAGCCCCCTAGCGGGAGTCCGCCACAATGAGCAGTTCTTC. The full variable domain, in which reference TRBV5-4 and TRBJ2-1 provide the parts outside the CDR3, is ETGVTQSPTHLIKTRGQQVTLRCSSQSGHNTVSWYQQALGQGPQFIFQYYREEENGRGNFPPRFSGLQFPNYSSELNVNALELDDSALYLCASSPLAGVRHNEQFFGPGTRLTVL.

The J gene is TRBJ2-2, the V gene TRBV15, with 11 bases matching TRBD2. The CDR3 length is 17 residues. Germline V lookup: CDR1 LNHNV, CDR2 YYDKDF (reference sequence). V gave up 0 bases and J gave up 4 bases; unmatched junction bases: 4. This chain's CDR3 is CATSRDLGLAATGELFF. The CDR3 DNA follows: TGTGCCACCAGCAGAGATTTGGGACTAGCGGCCACCGGGGAGCTGTTTTTT. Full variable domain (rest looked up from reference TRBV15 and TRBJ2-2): DAMVIQNPRYQVTQFGKPVTLSCSQTLNHNVMYWYQQKSSQAPKLLFHYYDKDFNNEADTPDNFQSRRPNTSFCFLDIRSPGLGDTAMYLCATSRDLGLAATGELFFGEGSRLTVL.

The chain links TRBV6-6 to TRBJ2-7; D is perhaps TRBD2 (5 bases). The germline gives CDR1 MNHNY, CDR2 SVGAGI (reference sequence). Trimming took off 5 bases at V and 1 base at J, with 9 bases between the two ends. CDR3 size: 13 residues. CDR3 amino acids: CASSGGSSYEQYF. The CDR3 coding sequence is TGTGCCAGCAGTGGAGGTTCGTCCTACGAGCAGTACTTC.

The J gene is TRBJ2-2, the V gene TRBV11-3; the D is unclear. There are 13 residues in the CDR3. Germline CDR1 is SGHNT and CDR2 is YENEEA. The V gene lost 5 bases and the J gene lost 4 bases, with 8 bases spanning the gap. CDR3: CASSPAITGELFF. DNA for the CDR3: TGTGCCAGCAGCCCCGCTATCACCGGGGAGCTGTTTTTT.

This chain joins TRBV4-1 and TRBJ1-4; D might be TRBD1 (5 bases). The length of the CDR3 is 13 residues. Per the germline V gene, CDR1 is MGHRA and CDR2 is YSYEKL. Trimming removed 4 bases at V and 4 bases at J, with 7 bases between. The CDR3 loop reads CASSPGLNEKLFF. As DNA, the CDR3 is TGCGCCAGCAGCCCGGGGCTTAATGAAAAACTGTTTTTT.

CDR3 in amino acids: CASNGLARREYNEQFF. CDR3 nucleotide sequence: TGTGCCAGCAATGGTCTAGCCCGACGAGAGTACAATGAGCAGTTCTTC. The chain employs TRBV7-9 and TRBJ2-1, with D possibly TRBD2 on 5 matching bases. Germline V lookup: CDR1 SEHNR, CDR2 FQNEAQ (reference sequence). Trimming removed 7 bases at V and 4 bases at J, with 20 bases between. CDR3 length equals 16 residues.

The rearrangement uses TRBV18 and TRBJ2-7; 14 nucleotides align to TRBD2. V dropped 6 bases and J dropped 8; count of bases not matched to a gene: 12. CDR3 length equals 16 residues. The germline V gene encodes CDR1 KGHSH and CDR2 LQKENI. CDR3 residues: CASSYGTSGSSNKQYF. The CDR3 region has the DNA TGTGCCAGCTCCTATGGGACTAGCGGGAGTTCTAACAAGCAGTACTTC.

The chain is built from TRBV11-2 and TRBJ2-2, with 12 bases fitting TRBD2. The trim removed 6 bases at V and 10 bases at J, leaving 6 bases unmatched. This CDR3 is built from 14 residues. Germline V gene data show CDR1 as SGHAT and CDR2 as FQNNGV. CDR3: CASRRLAGEEELFF. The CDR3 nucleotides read TGTGCCAGCAGACGACTAGCGGGAGAGGAGGAGCTGTTTTTT. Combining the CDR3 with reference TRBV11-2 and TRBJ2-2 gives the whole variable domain EAGVAQSPRYKIIEKRQSVAFWCNPISGHATLYWYQQILGQGPKLLIQFQNNGVVDDSQLPKDRFSAERLKGVDSTLKIQPAKLEDSAVYLCASRRLAGEEELFFGEGSRLTVL.

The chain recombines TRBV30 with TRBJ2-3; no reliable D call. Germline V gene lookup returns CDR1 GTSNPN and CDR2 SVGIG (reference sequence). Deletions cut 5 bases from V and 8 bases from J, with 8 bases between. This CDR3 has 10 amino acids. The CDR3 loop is CAWPPVTQYF. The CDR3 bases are TGTGCCTGGCCCCCCGTTACGCAGTATTTT.

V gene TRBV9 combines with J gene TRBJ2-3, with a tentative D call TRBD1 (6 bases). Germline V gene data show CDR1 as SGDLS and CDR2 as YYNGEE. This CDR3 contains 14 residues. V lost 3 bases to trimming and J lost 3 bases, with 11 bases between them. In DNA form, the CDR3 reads TGTGCCAGCAGCGGAAGACAGGAAACAGATACGCAGTATTTT. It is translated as CASSGRQETDTQYF.

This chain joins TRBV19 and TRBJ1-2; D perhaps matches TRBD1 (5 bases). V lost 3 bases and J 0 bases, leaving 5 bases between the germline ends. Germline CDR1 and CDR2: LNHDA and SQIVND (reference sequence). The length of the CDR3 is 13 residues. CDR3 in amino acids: CASSMTANYGYTF. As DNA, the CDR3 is TGTGCCAGTAGTATGACAGCTAACTATGGCTACACCTTC.

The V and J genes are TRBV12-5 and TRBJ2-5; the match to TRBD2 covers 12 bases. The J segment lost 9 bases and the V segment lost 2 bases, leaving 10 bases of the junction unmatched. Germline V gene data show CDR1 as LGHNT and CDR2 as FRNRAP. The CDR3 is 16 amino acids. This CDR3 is CASGLSSTSGSGAQYF. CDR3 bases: TGTGCTAGTGGTTTGTCCTCGACTAGCGGGAGTGGGGCCCAGTACTTC. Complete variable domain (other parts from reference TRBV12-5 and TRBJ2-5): DARVTQTPRHKVTEMGQEVTMRCQPILGHNTVFWYRQTMMQGLELLAYFRNRAPLDDSGMPKDRFSAEMPDATLATLKIQPSEPRDSAVYFCASGLSSTSGSGAQYFGPGTRLLVL.

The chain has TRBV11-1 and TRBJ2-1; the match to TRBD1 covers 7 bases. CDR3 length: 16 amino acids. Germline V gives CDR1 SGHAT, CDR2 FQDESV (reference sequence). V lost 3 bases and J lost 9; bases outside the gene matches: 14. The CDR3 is CASSFDRNRGRVEQFF. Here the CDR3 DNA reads TGTGCCAGCAGCTTCGACCGGAACAGGGGAAGGGTTGAGCAGTTCTTC.

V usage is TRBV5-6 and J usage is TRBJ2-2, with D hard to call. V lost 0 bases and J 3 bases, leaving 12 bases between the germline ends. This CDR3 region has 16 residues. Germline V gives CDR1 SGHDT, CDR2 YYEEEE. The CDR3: CASSLAGIVDTGELFF. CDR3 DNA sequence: TGTGCCAGCAGCTTGGCTGGGATAGTGGACACCGGGGAGCTGTTTTTT. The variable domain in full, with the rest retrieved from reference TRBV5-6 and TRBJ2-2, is DAGVTQSPTHLIKTRGQQVTLRCSPKSGHDTVSWYQQALGQGPQFIFQYYEEEERQRGNFPDRFSGHQFPNYSSELNVNALLLGDSALYLCASSLAGIVDTGELFFGEGSRLTVL.

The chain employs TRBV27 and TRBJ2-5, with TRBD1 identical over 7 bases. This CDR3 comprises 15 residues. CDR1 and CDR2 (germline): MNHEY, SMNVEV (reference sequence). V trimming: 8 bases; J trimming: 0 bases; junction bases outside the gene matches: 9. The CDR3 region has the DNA TGTGCCAGCGGCAGACGAACAGGGGACCAAGAGACCCAGTACTTC. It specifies CASGRRTGDQETQYF.